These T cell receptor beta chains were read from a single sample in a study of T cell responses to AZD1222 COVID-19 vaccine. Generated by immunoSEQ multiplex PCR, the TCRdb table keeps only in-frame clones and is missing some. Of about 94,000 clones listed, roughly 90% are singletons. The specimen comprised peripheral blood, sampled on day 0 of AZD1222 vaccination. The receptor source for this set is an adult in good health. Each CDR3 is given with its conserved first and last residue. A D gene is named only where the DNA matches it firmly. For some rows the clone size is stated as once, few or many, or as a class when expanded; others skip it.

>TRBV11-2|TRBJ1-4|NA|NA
CASSLRNEKLFF
TGTGCCAGCAGCTTAAGGAATGAAAAACTGTTTTTT
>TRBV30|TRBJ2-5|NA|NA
CAWSQRETQYF
TGTGCCTGGAGTCAACGAGAGACCCAGTACTTC
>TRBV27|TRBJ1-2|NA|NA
CASSKLGRPNGYTF
TGTGCCAGCAGTAAATTGGGTCGGCCTAATGGCTACACCTTC
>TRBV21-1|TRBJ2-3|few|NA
CASSPRGRFGTDTQYF
TGTGCCAGCAGCCCCCGGGGCCGGTTTGGGACAGATACGCAGTATTTT
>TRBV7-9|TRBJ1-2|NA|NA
CASSLAQGFGYTF
TGTGCCAGCAGCTTAGCGCAGGGGTTCGGCTACACCTTC
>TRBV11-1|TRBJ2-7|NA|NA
CASSSGSYEQYF
TGTGCCAGCAGCTCGGGCTCCTACGAGCAGTACTTC
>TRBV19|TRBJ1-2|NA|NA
CASSRGSENYGYTF
TGTGCCAGTAGTAGGGGCAGTGAAAACTATGGCTACACCTTC
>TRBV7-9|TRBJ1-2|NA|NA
CASSSGNSNYGYTF
TGTGCCAGCAGCTCCGGAAACTCTAACTATGGCTACACCTTC
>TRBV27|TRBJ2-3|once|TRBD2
CASSLSAGVGLFTDTQYF
TGTGCCAGCAGTTTATCGGCGGGGGTAGGGCTCTTTACAGATACGCAGTATTTT
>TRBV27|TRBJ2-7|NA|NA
CASSLPGGLPYEQYF
TGTGCCAGCAGTTTACCCGGGGGCCTACCCTACGAGCAGTACTTC
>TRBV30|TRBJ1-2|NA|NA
CAWSATHAGYTF
TGTGCCTGGAGTGCGACCCACGCTGGCTACACCTTC
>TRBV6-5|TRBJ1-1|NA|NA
CAARQKSNTEAFF
TGTGCCGCGCGACAGAAATCGAACACTGAAGCTTTCTTT
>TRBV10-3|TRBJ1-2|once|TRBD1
CAISERQGQNYGYTF
TGTGCCATCAGTGAGCGACAGGGCCAAAACTATGGCTACACCTTC